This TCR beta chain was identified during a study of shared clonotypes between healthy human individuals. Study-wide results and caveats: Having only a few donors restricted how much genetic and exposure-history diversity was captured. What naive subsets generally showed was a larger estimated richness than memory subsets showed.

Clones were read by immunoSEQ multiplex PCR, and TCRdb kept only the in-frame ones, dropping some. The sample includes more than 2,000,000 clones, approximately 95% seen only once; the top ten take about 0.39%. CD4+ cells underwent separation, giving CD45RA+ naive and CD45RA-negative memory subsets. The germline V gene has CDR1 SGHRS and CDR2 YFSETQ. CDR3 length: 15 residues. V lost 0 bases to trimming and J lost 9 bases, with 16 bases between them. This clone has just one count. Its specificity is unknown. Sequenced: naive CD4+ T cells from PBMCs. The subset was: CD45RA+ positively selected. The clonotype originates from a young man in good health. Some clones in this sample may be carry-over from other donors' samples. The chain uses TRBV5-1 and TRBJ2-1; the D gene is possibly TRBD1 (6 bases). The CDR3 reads CASSLDRQGNGEQFF. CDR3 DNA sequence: TGCGCCAGCAGCTTGGATCGGCAGGGGAACGGTGAGCAGTTCTTC.